The clone carrying this TCR beta chain was seen a few times. Using RNA transcripts as the source, TCR beta CDR3 regions were amplified. The HTBI primer set served for first-round RT-PCR of the TCR CDR3. TCRdb processed the multiplex PCR reads anew with MiXCR; each CDR3 protein has one entry. The table has approximately 400,000 distinct CDR3 sequences, 15% to 19% seen once. This sample was taken from a study of T cells in Graves' hyperthyroidism and ophthalmopathy. Trimming removed 1 base from V and 5 bases from J; junction bases left unmatched: 5. The CDR3 totals 15 residues. Germline CDR1 and CDR2: MGHDK and SYGVNS.

The sequenced sample consisted of blood. This chain links TRBV25-1 with TRBJ2-1; TRBD2 matches 7 bases. The origin of this receptor is a young woman with Graves' hyperthyroidism. CDR3 residues: CASSEWGGRDNEQFF. CDR3 DNA sequence: TGTGCCAGCAGTGAATGGGGGGGAAGGGACAATGAGCAGTTCTTC.